A single sample is the source of the 26 T cell receptor beta chains below, sequenced in a study of tumor-infiltrating lymphocytes in primary liver carcinoma (dated by TCRdb to about 2017). RNA from unsorted whole blood was extracted with TRIzol reagent, and germline DNA was obtained with the DNeasy Blood & Tissue kit. The sequencing machine was an Illumina HiSeq 2500. Using a constant-region primer and ProtoScript II reverse transcriptase, TCRbeta-specific cDNA was reverse-transcribed from about 540 ng total RNA. TCRbeta libraries were built with three nested multiplex PCR rounds, a slightly modified ARM-PCR procedure. Multiplex TRBV1-TRBV30 forward primers and a Cbeta reverse primer were used in the first two PCR rounds, each of which was run for around 10 cycles. The public reads were run again by TCRdb, first through fastp at Q25 and then through MiXCR, and only productive beta chains were kept. When rows share a CDR3 protein, they turn into one entry using the most common DNA and genes. A total of fewer than 400,000 distinct CDR3 sequences appear in this sample, around three fifths of them only once. Jointly, the top ten make up around 15% of the sample.

The sequenced sample was peripheral blood. Every receptor here comes from a woman aged 25 to 39 with primary liver carcinoma and hepatitis B virus infection.

V is TRBV28 and J is TRBJ1-2, with D hard to call. Trimming removed 5 bases at V and 7 bases at J, with 11 bases between. This CDR3 has 12 residues. CDR1 and CDR2 from the germline V gene are MDHEN and SYDVKM. Here the CDR3 reads CASSPSSGGYTF. The CDR3 coding sequence is TGTGCCAGCAGTCCGTCCAGTGGTGGCTACACCTTC.

In regard to this clonotype: This may be a read error, as it is one base from a much larger clone. The chain links TRBV12-3 or TRBV12-4 to TRBJ2-7; D is unclear. The CDR3 totals 12 residues. The CDR3 loop reads CASSYGVYEKYF. Written as DNA, the CDR3 is TGTGCCAGCAGTTACGGAGTGTACGAGAAGTACTTC.

There are a few counts of this clonotype. This may arise from a read error, as a much more abundant clone is one base away. The CDR3 loop reads CAISGSGIPDMQYF. CDR3 bases: TGTGCCATCAGTGGGAGCGGGATCCCAGATATGCAGTATTTT. The chain carries TRBV10-3 and TRBJ2-3, with TRBD2 identical over 7 bases. CDR3 size: 14 residues. CDR1 ENHRY and CDR2 SYGVKD come from the germline V gene.

The rearrangement joins TRBV12-3 or TRBV12-4 to TRBJ1-1; 9 bases fit TRBD1. V was pared by 6 bases and J by 0 bases, with 5 bases of the junction left unmatched. The CDR3 contains 15 residues. The CDR3 nucleotides are TGTGCCAGCAGACGACAGGGGGGATTGAACACTGAAGCTTTCTTT. Protein: CASRRQGGLNTEAFF.

As concerns this clonotype: One end of the junction varies from germline; a read error may be responsible. The gene calls are TRBV4-3 and TRBJ2-3, with D possibly TRBD2 on 5 matching bases. The CDR3 consists of 17 residues. Germline loops: CDR1 LGHNA, CDR2 YSLEER. CDR3 coding DNA: TGCGCCGGCAGCCAAGATTTTGGGAGTTCTAGCACAGATACGCAGTATTTT. It translates to CAGSQDFGSSSTDTQYF.

Concerning this clonotype: A much larger clonotype is one base distant, so this may be a read error. The chain combines TRBV6-2 or TRBV6-3 with TRBJ2-1; TRBD2 matches 9 bases. CDR3 size: 15 residues. Germline CDR1 MNHEY, CDR2 SVGEGT. V shed 8 bases and J 7 bases; nucleotides not matched to a gene: 12. The CDR3 DNA reads as TGTGCCAGCTCTACCGGGACTAGCAGGAGAAATGAGCAGTTCTTC. This gives the protein CASSTGTSRRNEQFF.

The chain has TRBV13 and TRBJ2-7; maybe TRBD1 (6 bases). Germline CDR1 reads PRHDT; CDR2 reads FYEKMQ (reference sequence). The CDR3 consists of 15 residues. The germline V and J ends were trimmed by 2 bases and 4 bases, with 15 bases remaining between them. CDR3 loop: CASSLLGGTTYEQYF. In nucleotides, the CDR3 is TGTGCCAGCAGCTTATTAGGTGGGACAACATACGAGCAGTACTTC.

This clonotype was seen repeatedly, ten times or more. The chain combines TRBV4-2 with TRBJ1-2; D gene ambiguous. The CDR3 totals 15 residues. The germline V and J ends were trimmed by 0 bases and 6 bases, with 14 bases remaining between them. The germline gives CDR1 LGHNA, CDR2 YNFKEQ. CDR3 sequence reads: CASSQEVRLADGYTF. CDR3 sequence (DNA): TGTGCCAGCAGCCAAGAAGTCCGCCTGGCGGATGGCTACACCTTC.

This clonotype has more than one count but fewer than ten. The gene calls are TRBV12-3 or TRBV12-4 and TRBJ2-4; 7 nucleotides align to TRBD2. V lost 5 bases to trimming and J lost 3 bases; unmatched junction nucleotides: 7. The CDR3 totals 15 residues. DNA of the CDR3: TGTGCCAGCAGTCTCGCGGGAGATTTCAAAAACATTCAGTACTTC. Residues: CASSLAGDFKNIQYF.

The genes are TRBV5-1 and TRBJ2-7, with 11 bases identical to TRBD1. Germline V gives CDR1 SGHRS, CDR2 YFSETQ. Trimming took 4 bases from V and 2 from J; bases not matched to a gene: 11. The CDR3 totals 17 residues. DNA of the CDR3: TGCGCCAGCAGCAGTAACACTGGGACAGGGGGAACCTACGAGCAGTACTTC. It specifies CASSSNTGTGGTYEQYF.

This clonotype was counted between two and nine times. A much more abundant neighbour one base away suggests this may be a read error. The chain recombines TRBV29-1 with TRBJ2-7, with 8 bases that match TRBD2. This CDR3 is built from 13 residues. CDR1 and CDR2 (germline): SQVTM, ANQGSEA. The CDR3, as DNA: TGCAGCGTTGGGGCGGGAGGTACCTACGAGCAGTGCTTC. Residues: CSVGAGGTYEQCF.

To note about this clonotype: This likely comes from a read error, as the CDR3 has no conserved phenylalanine or tryptophan at its end. This chain links TRBV4-1 with TRBJ2-7; 10 positions match TRBD1. The CDR3 is made up of 15 amino acids. Germline lookup yields CDR1 MGHRA and CDR2 YSYEKL. Unmatched junction bases numbered 9, after V lost 0 bases and J lost 10 bases. The CDR3 DNA reads as TGCGCCAGCAGCCAAGATCCGGACAGGGGGGGCGAACAGTACTTA. Residues: CASSQDPDRGGEQYL.

About this clonotype: A much larger clone lies a single base off, so this may be a read error. The chain has TRBV29-1 and TRBJ2-7; D gene uncertain. V was clipped by 5 bases and J by 3 bases, with 14 bases between them. CDR1 SQVTM and CDR2 ANQGSEA come from the germline V gene. This CDR3 is 13 amino acids long. CDR3 nucleotides: TGCAGCGTTTCTTCCACCTGGGGCTACGAGCAGTACTTC. Its translation: CSVSSTWGYEQYF.

The chain joins TRBV28 to TRBJ2-3; 7 bases are shared with TRBD2. Germline CDR1 is MDHEN and CDR2 is SYDVKM. This CDR3 region has 16 residues. V trimming: 2 bases; J trimming: 6 bases; junction bases outside the gene matches: 11. CDR3 in amino acids: CASSLRGTTKADTQYF. CDR3 sequence (DNA): TGTGCCAGCAGTTTACGGGGGACTACCAAAGCGGATACGCAGTATTTT.

As to this clonotype: One junction end disagrees with the germline gene, perhaps due to a read error. The chain combines TRBV24-1 with TRBJ2-5; weak D call: TRBD2 (5 bases). Per the germline V gene, CDR1 is KGHDR and CDR2 is SFDVKD. This CDR3 has 15 amino acids. The CDR3 DNA follows: TGTGCCACCAGTAATTCACTAACGGGAAAAGAGACCCGGTACTTC. Its translation is CATSNSLTGKETRYF.

Remarks on this clonotype: Given a much more abundant clone one base away, this may be a read error. The chain uses TRBV6-2 or TRBV6-3 and TRBJ2-3; 8 positions match TRBD2. The germline CDR1 and CDR2 sequences are MNHEY and SVGEGT. This CDR3 contains 14 residues. The CDR3 region is CASSSGLAYGTQCF. In nucleotides, the CDR3 is TGTGCCAGCAGTTCCGGACTAGCCTACGGTACGCAGTGTTTT.

A note on this clonotype: Relative to the germline gene, one junction end is altered; a read error may explain this. The rearrangement joins TRBV11-2 to TRBJ2-5, with D possibly being TRBD2 (6 bases). CDR1 is SGHAT and CDR2 is FQNNGV in the germline V gene. The CDR3 has 16 residues. The CDR3 here is CAISLFSGTSGETQYF. In DNA, the CDR3 is TGTGCCATCAGCTTATTTTCAGGGACCAGCGGGGAGACCCAGTACTTC.

The chain carries TRBV5-5 and TRBJ2-1; possibly TRBD2 for D (6 bases). Trimming left V 2 bases short and J 4 bases short, with 13 bases between. This CDR3 has 15 residues. Germline V lookup: CDR1 SGHKS, CDR2 YYEKEE (reference sequence). The CDR3 nucleotides read TGTGCCAGCAGCTTCGAGATTAGCGGATACAATGAGCAGTTCTTC. Translating it yields CASSFEISGYNEQFF.

In the case of this clonotype: This may stem from a read error, because a much larger clone lies one nucleotide away. In DNA form, the CDR3 reads TGTGCCAGCAGTGAATCGATTGGGGGACCAGATACGCAGTATTTT. This codes for CASSESIGGPDTQYF. The rearrangement links TRBV6-1 to TRBJ2-3, with D tentatively TRBD1 or TRBD2 (5 bases each). The length of the CDR3 is 15 residues. Trimming left V 2 bases short and J 4 bases short, with 13 bases between. CDR1 and CDR2 (germline): MNHNS, SASEGT.

This rearrangement joins TRBV6-1 to TRBJ1-1, with D perhaps matching TRBD1 (6 bases). V gave up 1 base and J gave up 4 bases, with 10 bases separating them. This CDR3 contains 14 residues. CDR1 and CDR2 from the germline V gene are MNHNS and SASEGT. CDR3 amino acids: CASSEDRASTEAFF. CDR3 sequence (DNA): TGTGCCAGCAGTGAAGACAGGGCAAGCACTGAAGCTTTCTTT.

This clonotype was observed many times. The chain uses TRBV6-1 and TRBJ2-3, with D possibly being TRBD1 (5 bases). Per the germline V gene, CDR1 is MNHNS and CDR2 is SASEGT. This CDR3 is 14 amino acids long. V lost 3 bases and J lost 3, with 10 bases in between. The CDR3 DNA reads as TGTGCCAGCAGTGACAGGGTCGGAACAGATACGCAGTATTTT. Translation gives CASSDRVGTDTQYF.

For this clonotype: The conserved phenylalanine or tryptophan normally closing the CDR3 is absent here, so this likely arose from a read error. The DNA is omitted, as the CDR3 cannot be located on it reliably, and the CDR3 follows TCRdb's listing. This chain connects TRBV12-3 or TRBV12-4 to TRBJ2-1; the table's D call, TRBD2, has no DNA check behind it. The CDR3 has 15 amino acids, counting both end residues. Here the CDR3 reads CASILGGTSDTSGIS.

In its sample, this clonotype was seen a few times. The chain uses TRBV29-1 and TRBJ2-7; D is undetermined. The V gene lost 1 base and the J gene lost 7 bases, with 20 bases spanning the gap. Germline assignment: CDR1 SQVTM and CDR2 ANQGSEA. This CDR3 has 15 amino acids. This CDR3 reads CSVEGAVADRWEQYF. In nucleotides, the CDR3 is TGCAGCGTTGAAGGGGCGGTGGCGGACCGTTGGGAGCAGTACTTC.

This clonotype has ten or more counts. This chain uses TRBV13 with TRBJ1-6; no clear D gene. Germline-derived CDR1 and CDR2 are PRHDT and FYEKMQ (reference sequence). The CDR3 extends over 13 amino acids. Trimming left V 5 bases short and J 1 base short, with 3 bases between. CDR3 residues: CASSESYNSPLHF. The CDR3 DNA reads as TGTGCCAGCAGCGAGTCCTATAATTCACCCCTCCACTTT.

The V gene is TRBV6-1, the J gene TRBJ2-7, with 12 bases fitting TRBD2. The CDR3 consists of 17 residues. CDR1 is MNHNS and CDR2 is SASEGT in the germline V gene. Trimming cost V 5 bases and J 2 bases; bases outside gene matches: 10. The CDR3 loop reads CASSFATSGSPAYEQYF. For the CDR3, the DNA is TGTGCCAGCAGTTTCGCGACTAGCGGGAGCCCCGCCTACGAGCAGTACTTC.

This clonotype was counted only a few times. The rearrangement links TRBV15 to TRBJ1-2; D remains unclear. The CDR3 totals 15 residues. V was trimmed by 6 bases and J by 3 bases, leaving 17 bases between them. CDR1 and CDR2 (germline): LNHNV, YYDKDF (reference sequence). The CDR3 DNA is TGTGCCACCAGTAGCGCACTCGTGGGGTACTATGGCTACACCTTC. This gives the protein CATSSALVGYYGYTF.